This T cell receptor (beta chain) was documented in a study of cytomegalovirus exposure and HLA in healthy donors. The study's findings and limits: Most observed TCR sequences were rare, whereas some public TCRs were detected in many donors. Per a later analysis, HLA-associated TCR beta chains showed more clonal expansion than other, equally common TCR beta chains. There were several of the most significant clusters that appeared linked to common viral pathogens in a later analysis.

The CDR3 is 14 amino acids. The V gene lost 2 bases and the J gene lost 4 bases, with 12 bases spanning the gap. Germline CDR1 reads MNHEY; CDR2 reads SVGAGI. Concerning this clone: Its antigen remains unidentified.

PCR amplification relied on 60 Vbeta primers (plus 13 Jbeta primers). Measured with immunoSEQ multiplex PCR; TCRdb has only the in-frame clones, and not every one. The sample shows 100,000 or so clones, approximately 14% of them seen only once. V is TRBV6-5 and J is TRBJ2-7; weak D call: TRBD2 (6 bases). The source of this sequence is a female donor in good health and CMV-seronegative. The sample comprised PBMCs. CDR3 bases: TGTGCCAGCAGTTACGGCGGGATTGCATACGAGCAGTACTTC. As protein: CASSYGGIAYEQYF.